The following is a TCR beta chain sequence with its context. Antigen specificity is unknown. The sample is drawn from a study of cytomegalovirus exposure and HLA in healthy donors. Between the trimmed V and J ends, which lost 0 bases and 1 base, there was a span of 9 bases. The CDR3 has 15 amino acids. Germline CDR1 is PRHDT and CDR2 is FYEKMQ (reference sequence). 60 Vbeta and 13 Jbeta primers were used in PCR. This table comes from immunoSEQ multiplex PCR, and its TCRdb copy is limited to in-frame clones, with some not included. The data hold about 200,000 clones, with 60% to 80% observed a single time. General study findings and limits: A later analysis by the authors found several of the most significant clusters apparently linked to common viral pathogens. Later, TCR association rates were found to vary by HLA locus, highest for DRB1 and lowest for HLA-C. 164 TCR beta chains were listed as cytomegalovirus-associated. In a later analysis, specific HLA alleles were associated with 15,000 or so TCR beta sequences at a 0.05 false discovery rate.

The TCR sequence derives from a man aged 18 to 29 in good health and CMV-seronegative. The gene calls are TRBV13 and TRBJ1-1, with a tentative D call TRBD1 (5 bases). Material for sequencing was PBMCs. The CDR3 DNA follows: TGTGCCAGCAGCTTAGGAAACGGGGGGAACACTGAAGCTTTCTTT. The encoded protein is CASSLGNGGNTEAFF.